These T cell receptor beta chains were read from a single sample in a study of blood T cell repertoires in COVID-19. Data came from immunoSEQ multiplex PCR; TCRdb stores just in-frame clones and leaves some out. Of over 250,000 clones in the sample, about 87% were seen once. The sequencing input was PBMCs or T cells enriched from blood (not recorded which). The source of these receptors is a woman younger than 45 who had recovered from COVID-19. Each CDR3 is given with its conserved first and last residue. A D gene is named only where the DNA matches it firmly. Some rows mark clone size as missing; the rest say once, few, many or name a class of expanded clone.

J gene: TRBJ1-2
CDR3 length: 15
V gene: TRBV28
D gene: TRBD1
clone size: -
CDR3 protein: CASSPPTGESYGYTF
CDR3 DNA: TGTGCCAGCAGTCCCCCGACAGGGGAAAGCTATGGCTACACCTTC

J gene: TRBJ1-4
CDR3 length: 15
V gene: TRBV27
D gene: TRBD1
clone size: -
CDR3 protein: CASSPQTGFNEKLFF
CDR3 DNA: TGTGCCAGCAGTCCCCAGACAGGGTTTAATGAAAAACTGTTTTTT

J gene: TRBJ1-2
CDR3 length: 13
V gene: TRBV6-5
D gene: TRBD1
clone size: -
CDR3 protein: CASSKTGNYGYTF
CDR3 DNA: TGTGCCAGCAGCAAGACAGGGAACTATGGCTACACCTTC

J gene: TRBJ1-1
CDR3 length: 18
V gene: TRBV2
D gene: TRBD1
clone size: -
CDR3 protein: CASSEALQGARVNTEAFF
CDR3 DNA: TGTGCCAGCAGTGAAGCGCTTCAGGGGGCGCGGGTGAACACTGAAGCTTTCTTT

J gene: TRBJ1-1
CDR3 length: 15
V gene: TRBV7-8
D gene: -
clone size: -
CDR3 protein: CASSPTSRVNTEAFF
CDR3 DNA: TGTGCCAGCAGCCCCACGTCCAGGGTGAATACTGAAGCTTTCTTT

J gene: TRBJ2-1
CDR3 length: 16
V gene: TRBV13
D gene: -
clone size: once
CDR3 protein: CASTTSGTDSYNEQFF
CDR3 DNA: TGTGCCAGCACTACCTCCGGGACTGACTCCTACAATGAGCAGTTCTTC

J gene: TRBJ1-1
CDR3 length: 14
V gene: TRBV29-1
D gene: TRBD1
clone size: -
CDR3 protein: CSSTGVSTNTEAFF
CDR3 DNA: TGCAGCTCCACAGGGGTCTCGACGAACACTGAAGCTTTCTTT

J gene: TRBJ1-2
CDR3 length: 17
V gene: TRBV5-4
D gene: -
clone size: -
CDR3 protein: CASSLVLPGQNNYGYTF
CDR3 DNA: TGTGCCAGCAGCTTGGTATTGCCCGGACAAAATAACTATGGCTACACCTTC

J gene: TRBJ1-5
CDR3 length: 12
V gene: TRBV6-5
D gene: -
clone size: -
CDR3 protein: CASRLGNQPQHF
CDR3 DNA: TGTGCCAGCAGGCTCGGGAACCAGCCCCAGCATTTT

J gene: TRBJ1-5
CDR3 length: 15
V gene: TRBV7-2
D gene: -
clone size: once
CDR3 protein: CASSLRRGGNQPQHF
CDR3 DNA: TGTGCCAGCAGCTTACGAAGAGGAGGAAATCAGCCCCAGCATTTT

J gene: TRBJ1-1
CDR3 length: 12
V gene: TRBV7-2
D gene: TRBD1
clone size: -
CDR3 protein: CASNDRATEAFF
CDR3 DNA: TGTGCCAGCAACGACAGGGCCACTGAAGCTTTCTTT

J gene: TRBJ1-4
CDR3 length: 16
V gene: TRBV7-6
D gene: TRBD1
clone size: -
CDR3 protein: CASSLVVTGRGEKLFF
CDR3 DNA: TGTGCCAGCAGCTTGGTAGTGACAGGGCGAGGAGAAAAACTGTTTTTT

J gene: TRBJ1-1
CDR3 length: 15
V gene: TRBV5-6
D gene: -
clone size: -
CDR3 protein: CASSTKLEFSTEAFF
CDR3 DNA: TGTGCCAGCAGCACGAAGCTAGAATTTTCGACTGAAGCTTTCTTT

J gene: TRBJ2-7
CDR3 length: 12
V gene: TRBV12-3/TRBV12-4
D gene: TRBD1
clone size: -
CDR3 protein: CASRDRGREQYF
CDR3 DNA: TGTGCCAGCCGGGACAGGGGGCGCGAGCAGTACTTC